Each of the 21 T cell receptor beta chains below was sequenced from the same sample in a study of blood T cell repertoires in COVID-19. Here immunoSEQ multiplex PCR was the method, and the copy in TCRdb shows in-frame clones only, minus some. The sample has some 120,000 clones; roughly 90% are singletons. What was sequenced was peripheral blood. The receptors shown here come from a man aged 45-65 years with acute or convalescent COVID-19.

This clone was observed once. The chain employs TRBV10-2 and TRBJ2-2; maybe TRBD2 (5 bases). V was pared by 7 bases and J by 1 base, with 13 bases between. CDR1 is WSHSY and CDR2 is SAAADI in the germline V gene. The CDR3 consists of 15 residues. CDR3 amino acids: CASTPPAVNTGELFF. For the CDR3, the DNA is TGCGCCAGCACCCCCCCAGCGGTGAACACCGGGGAGCTGTTTTTT.

V usage is TRBV14 and J usage is TRBJ1-1; D call uncertain. CDR3 length: 13 residues. The germline CDR1 and CDR2 sequences are SGHDN and FVKESK. The V gene lost 1 base and the J gene lost 11 bases, with 14 bases spanning the gap. CDR3 sequence (DNA): TGTGCCAGCAGCCAAGTTGGTGGGCCGGATGCTTTCTTT. Protein: CASSQVGGPDAFF. Full variable domain (missing parts from reference TRBV14 and TRBJ1-1): EAGVTQFPSHSVIEKGQTVTLRCDPISGHDNLYWYRRVMGKEIKFLLHFVKESKQDESGMPNNRFLAERTGGTYSTLKVQPAELEDSGVYFCASSQVGGPDAFFGQGTRLTVV.

The CDR3 sequence: CASSLARGGGNQPQHF. CDR3 nucleotide sequence: TGTGCCAGCAGCTTAGCGCGGGGCGGGGGGAATCAGCCCCAGCATTTT. This chain joins TRBV7-8 and TRBJ1-5, with D possibly TRBD1 on 5 matching bases. Per germline, CDR1 SGHVS and CDR2 FQNEAQ. The CDR3 has 16 residues. V dropped 0 bases and J dropped 4 bases, with 13 bases sitting between them.

The chain employs TRBV24-1 and TRBJ2-1, with D possibly matching TRBD2 (6 bases). This CDR3 is 14 amino acids long. V lost 0 bases to trimming and J lost 8 bases, with 10 bases between them. Germline CDR1 is KGHDR and CDR2 is SFDVKD. The CDR3 reads CATSDLWRGDEQFF. CDR3 sequence (DNA): TGTGCCACCAGTGATTTGTGGAGGGGCGATGAGCAGTTCTTC.

The chain recombines TRBV5-1 with TRBJ2-1, with 11 bases matching TRBD2. Germline trimming cut 1 base from V and 8 bases from J; bases unmatched to any gene: 2. The CDR3 loop spans 14 amino acids. Per the germline V gene, CDR1 is SGHRS and CDR2 is YFSETQ. The CDR3 sequence is CASSLTSGRYEQFF. The CDR3 DNA sequence: TGCGCCAGCAGCTTGACTAGCGGGAGATATGAGCAGTTCTTC.

The chain is built from TRBV6-2 or TRBV6-3 and TRBJ2-5, with D possibly TRBD1 on 5 matching bases. Trimming took 0 bases from V and 9 from J, leaving 14 bases between them. CDR1 MNHEY and CDR2 SVGEGT come from the germline V gene. The CDR3 spans 14 residues. The DNA of the CDR3 is TGTGCCAGCAGTTACTCGTTATCAGGGTGGGCCCAGTACTTC. Translating gives CASSYSLSGWAQYF.

In its sample, this clone was seen once. The chain is built from TRBV15 and TRBJ2-1; 8 positions match TRBD2. V lost 3 bases, J lost 5 bases, and 12 bases stayed unmatched. The CDR3 contains 17 residues. Looked up from germline, CDR1 is LNHNV and CDR2 is YYDKDF (reference sequence). CDR3 nucleotides: TGTGCCACCAGCAGCCTACCCCGACTAGCGAGCCACAATGAGCAGTTCTTC. This codes for CATSSLPRLASHNEQFF.

The chain links TRBV2 to TRBJ1-3, with a tentative D call TRBD1 (6 bases). Trimming took 5 bases from V and 0 from J, leaving 14 bases between them. Germline V gives CDR1 SNHLY, CDR2 FYNNEI. This CDR3 is built from 16 residues. CDR3 bases: TGTGCCAGCAGTCCACAGGGAGGGCACTCTGGAAACACCATATATTTT. It is translated as CASSPQGGHSGNTIYF.

This chain joins TRBV2 and TRBJ1-2; D gene ambiguous. Trimming removed 3 bases at V and 7 bases at J, with 6 bases between. This CDR3 contains 11 residues. Looked up from germline, CDR1 is SNHLY and CDR2 is FYNNEI. This chain's CDR3 is CASSESGGYTF. In nucleotides, the CDR3 is TGTGCCAGCAGTGAGAGCGGTGGCTACACCTTC.

The chain couples TRBV2 to TRBJ2-1; a possible D gene is TRBD1 (7 bases). This CDR3 contains 14 residues. Germline V CDR1 and CDR2: SNHLY, FYNNEI. V lost 2 bases and J lost 3, with 8 bases in between. The CDR3 bases are TGTGCCAGCAGTGAACAGGGGGGCTACAATGAGCAGTTCTTC. Encoded protein: CASSEQGGYNEQFF. The whole variable domain, remainder taken from reference TRBV2 and TRBJ2-1, is EPEVTQTPSHQVTQMGQEVILRCVPISNHLYFYWYRQILGQKVEFLVSFYNNEISEKSEIFDDQFSVERPDGSNFTLKIRSTKLEDSAMYFCASSEQGGYNEQFFGPGTRLTVL.

The chain uses TRBV7-6 and TRBJ2-1; 9 nucleotides agree with TRBD2. Germline V gene sequence: CDR1 SGHVS, CDR2 FNYEAQ. The junction had 6 bases not matched to a gene; V was cut back by 1 base and J by 5 bases. The CDR3 loop spans 16 amino acids. CDR3 amino acids: CASSLGSSSGDNEQFF. DNA of the CDR3: TGTGCCAGCAGCTTAGGGTCCTCTAGCGGGGACAATGAGCAGTTCTTC.

The V gene is TRBV3-1 (or the pseudogene TRBV3-2), the J gene TRBJ1-1, with D perhaps matching TRBD1 (6 bases). The length of the CDR3 is 12 residues. The germline CDR1 and CDR2 sequences are LGHDT and YNNKEL (reference sequence). Deletions cut 0 bases from V and 11 bases from J, with 10 bases between. CDR3: CASSQEGTKAFF. The CDR3 nucleotides are TGTGCCAGCAGCCAAGAAGGGACAAAGGCTTTCTTT.

The J gene is TRBJ2-1, the V gene TRBV11-2; the match to TRBD2 covers 9 bases. Germline V gives CDR1 SGHAT, CDR2 FQNNGV. Trimming cost V 3 bases and J 10 bases; bases outside gene matches: 16. The CDR3 extends over 17 amino acids. The CDR3 sequence: CASSLGTSGRRTLEQFF. In nucleotides, the CDR3 is TGTGCCAGCAGCTTGGGGACAAGCGGGAGGCGCACCTTAGAGCAGTTCTTC.

The J gene is TRBJ2-5, the V gene TRBV11-2; D uncertain. V shed 1 base and J shed 2 bases, with 14 bases lying between them. CDR1 SGHAT and CDR2 FQNNGV come from the germline V gene. CDR3 length equals 16 residues. CDR3 nucleotide sequence: TGTGCCAGCAGCTTAGGGTTCGGCAGACTGCAAGAGACCCAGTACTTC. Amino acids: CASSLGFGRLQETQYF.

The chain employs TRBV27 and TRBJ1-2; D might be TRBD1 (6 bases). The germline CDR1 and CDR2 sequences are MNHEY and SMNVEV (reference sequence). The V and J ends lost 5 bases and 4 bases respectively, with 17 bases between them. The CDR3 loop spans 15 amino acids. The CDR3, as DNA: TGTGCCAGCAGTCGTACAGGGTCATACGGCTATGGCTACACCTTC. The encoded protein is CASSRTGSYGYGYTF.

The chain recombines TRBV30 with TRBJ1-1, with D hard to call. This CDR3 region has 16 residues. The germline V gene encodes CDR1 GTSNPN and CDR2 SVGIG (reference sequence). Trimming pared 0 bases from V and 1 base from J, leaving 15 bases between. The CDR3 here is CAWSVRSGQSNTEAFF. In DNA form, the CDR3 reads TGTGCCTGGAGTGTACGATCAGGCCAGTCGAACACTGAAGCTTTCTTT.

The chain is built from TRBV2 and TRBJ2-1; TRBD2 matches at 13 bases. The CDR3 contains 15 residues. With V trimmed by 5 bases and J by 9 bases, 7 bases remained unmatched. Germline CDR1 and CDR2: SNHLY and FYNNEI. The CDR3 DNA is TGTGCCAGCAGTCTGACTAGCGGGAGGTTGAGTGAGCAGTTCTTC. Translating gives CASSLTSGRLSEQFF.

This chain links TRBV10-3 with TRBJ1-1; no definite D call. Germline loops: CDR1 ENHRY, CDR2 SYGVKD. The CDR3 runs 13 residues. V was clipped by 0 bases and J by 4 bases, with 6 bases between them. The CDR3 sequence: CAISESTATEAFF. The CDR3 bases are TGTGCCATCAGTGAGTCAACAGCCACTGAAGCTTTCTTT.

This clone appeared once. The chain couples TRBV19 to TRBJ2-7, with D maybe TRBD2 (5 bases). This CDR3 has 15 amino acids. CDR1 LNHDA and CDR2 SQIVND come from the germline V gene (reference sequence). V was clipped by 3 bases and J by 4 bases, with 16 bases between them. CDR3 sequence: CASSIIRGLRYEQYF. CDR3 nucleotides: TGTGCCAGTAGTATCATCCGGGGTCTGCGGTACGAGCAGTACTTC.

This sequence joins TRBV28 and TRBJ2-5; no reliable D call. CDR3 length: 15 residues. CDR1 is MDHEN and CDR2 is SYDVKM in the germline V gene. V dropped 3 bases and J dropped 2 bases, with 13 bases sitting between them. The CDR3 DNA is TGTGCCAGCAGTTTGGCCCAGGAACTTCAAGAGACCCAGTACTTC. Translated: CASSLAQELQETQYF.

This clone was observed a single time. The chain combines TRBV11-3 with TRBJ2-5; possibly TRBD2 for D (5 bases). The germline gives CDR1 SGHNT, CDR2 YENEEA. Trimming cost V 1 base and J 0 bases, with 6 bases left between them. The CDR3 contains 14 residues. CDR3 in DNA: TGTGCCAGCAGCTTAGGAGGGAACCAAGAGACCCAGTACTTC. It specifies CASSLGGNQETQYF.